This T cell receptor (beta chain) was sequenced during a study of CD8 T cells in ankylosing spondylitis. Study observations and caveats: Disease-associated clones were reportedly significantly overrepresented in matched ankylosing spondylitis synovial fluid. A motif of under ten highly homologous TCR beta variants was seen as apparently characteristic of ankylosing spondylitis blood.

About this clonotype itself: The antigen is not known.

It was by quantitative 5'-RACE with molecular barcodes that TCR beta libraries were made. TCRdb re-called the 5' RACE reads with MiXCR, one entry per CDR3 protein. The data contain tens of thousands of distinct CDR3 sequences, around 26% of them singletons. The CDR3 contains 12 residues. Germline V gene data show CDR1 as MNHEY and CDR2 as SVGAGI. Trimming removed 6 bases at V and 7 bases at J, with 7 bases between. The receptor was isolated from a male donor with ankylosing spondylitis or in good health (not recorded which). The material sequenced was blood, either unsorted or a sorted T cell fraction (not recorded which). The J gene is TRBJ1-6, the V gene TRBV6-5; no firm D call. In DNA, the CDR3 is TGTGCCAGCAGGCCCGAAAATTCACCCCTCCACTTT. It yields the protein CASRPENSPLHF.